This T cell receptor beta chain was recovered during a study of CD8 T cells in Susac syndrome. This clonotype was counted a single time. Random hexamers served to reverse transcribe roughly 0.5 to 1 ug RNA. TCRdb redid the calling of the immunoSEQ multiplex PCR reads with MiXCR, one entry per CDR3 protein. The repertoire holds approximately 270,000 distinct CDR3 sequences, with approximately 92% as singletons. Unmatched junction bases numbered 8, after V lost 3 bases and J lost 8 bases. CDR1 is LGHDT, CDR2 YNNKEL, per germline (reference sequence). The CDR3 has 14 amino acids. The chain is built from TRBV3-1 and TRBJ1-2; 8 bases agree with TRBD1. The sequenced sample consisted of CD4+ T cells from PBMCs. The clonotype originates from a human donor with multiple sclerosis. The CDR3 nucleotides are TGTGCCAGCAGCCACACAACAGGGGGTCGGGGCTACACCTTC. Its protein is CASSHTTGGRGYTF.